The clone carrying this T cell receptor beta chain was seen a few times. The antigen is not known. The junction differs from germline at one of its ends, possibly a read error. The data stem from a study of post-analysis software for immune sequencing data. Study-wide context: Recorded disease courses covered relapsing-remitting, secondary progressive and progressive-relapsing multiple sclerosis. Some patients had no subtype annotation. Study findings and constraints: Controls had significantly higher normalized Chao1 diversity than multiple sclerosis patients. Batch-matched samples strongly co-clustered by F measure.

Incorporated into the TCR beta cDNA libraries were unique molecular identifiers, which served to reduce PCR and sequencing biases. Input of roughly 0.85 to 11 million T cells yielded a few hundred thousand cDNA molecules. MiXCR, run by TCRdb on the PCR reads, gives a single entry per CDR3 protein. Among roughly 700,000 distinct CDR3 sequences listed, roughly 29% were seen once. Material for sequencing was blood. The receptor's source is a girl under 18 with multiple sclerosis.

The DNA for the CDR3 is TGTGCCAGCAGTTTATACAGGACAGGGTACAACGAGCAGTTCTTC. It is translated as CASSLYRTGYNEQFF. The V gene is TRBV28, the J gene TRBJ2-1; 8 bases fit TRBD1. CDR3 size: 15 residues. Germline values: CDR1 MDHEN, CDR2 SYDVKM. Drawing the rest from reference TRBV28 and TRBJ2-1, the complete variable domain is DVKVTQSSRYLVKRTGEKVFLECVQDMDHENMFWYRQDPGLGLRLIYFSYDVKMKEKGDIPEGYSVSREKKERFSLILESASTNQTSMYLCASSLYRTGYNEQFFGPGTRLTVL.